These 2 T cell receptor beta chains were sequenced from one sample in a study of spatial heterogeneity in lung cancer. Time point here: sample taken at primary tumor resection. Whole RNA came from tumor, nontumor lung or frozen PBMC and was sequenced without being sorted. TCRdb fed the 5' RACE reads into MiXCR, producing one record per CDR3 protein. The repertoire holds some 45,000 distinct CDR3 sequences, with about an eighth as singletons. The source was PBMCs, collected at surgery. The source is a female donor with early-stage non-small cell lung cancer.

This clonotype was picked up many times. The genes are TRBV7-2 and TRBJ2-5; 9 bases are shared with TRBD2. This CDR3 is 16 amino acids long. The V segment lost 1 base and the J segment 0 bases; nucleotides outside the gene matches: 3. Germline CDR1 and CDR2: SGHTA and FQGNSA. CDR3 loop: CASSLERGAYQETQYF. The CDR3 region has the DNA TGTGCCAGCAGCTTAGAGCGGGGGGCCTACCAAGAGACCCAGTACTTC.

This clonotype was seen only a few times. The CDR3 protein is CASSLSNEQYF. Here the CDR3 DNA reads TGTGCCAGCAGCTTGTCTAACGAGCAGTACTTC. This chain uses TRBV7-9 with TRBJ2-7; D ambiguous. Germline CDR1 and CDR2: SEHNR and FQNEAQ (reference sequence). V was cut by 3 bases and J by 5 bases, with 5 bases left in between. This CDR3 is built from 11 residues.